A single sample is the source of the 8 T cell receptor beta chains below, sequenced in a study of blood T cells in healthy people across ages. It was with a sample-barcoded 5' primer and a J-beta primer mix that a second PCR of about 6 to 12 cycles was run. TCRdb reprocessed the 5' RACE reads via MiXCR and lists one record per CDR3 protein. The sample has around 1,900,000 distinct CDR3 sequences; around 42% are singletons. Source material: blood. Source of these receptors: a human donor in good health.

This clonotype was found a few times. The chain combines TRBV20-1 with TRBJ2-3; tentatively, D is TRBD2 (5 bases). Germline V gene lookup returns CDR1 DFQATT and CDR2 SNEGSKA (reference sequence). The CDR3 is 13 amino acids. The V end was cut by 3 bases, the J end by 2 bases, with 9 bases between. The CDR3 loop reads CSASGDTTDTQYF. CDR3 DNA: TGCAGTGCTAGCGGGGATACCACAGATACGCAGTATTTT.

The rearrangement joins TRBV6-1 to TRBJ1-2, with 10 bases identical to TRBD1. CDR3 length equals 13 residues. The ends lost 6 bases at V and 6 bases at J; junction bases unmatched: 4. Germline CDR1 reads MNHNS; CDR2 reads SASEGT. The CDR3 loop is CASSEGQGNGYTF. The CDR3 DNA reads as TGTGCCAGCAGCGAGGGACAGGGGAATGGCTACACCTTC.

The CDR3 nucleotides read TGTGCCAGCATCGGACAGGGAATCTCTGAAGCTTTCTTT. This encodes CASIGQGISEAFF. This chain uses TRBV6-2 or TRBV6-3 with TRBJ1-1; 8 bases are shared with TRBD1. CDR3 size: 13 residues. With V trimmed by 7 bases and J by 6 bases, 7 bases remained unmatched. Germline V CDR1 and CDR2: MNHEY, SVGEGT.

The rearrangement uses TRBV6-2 or TRBV6-3 and TRBJ2-5, with a possible D match to TRBD1 (6 bases). TRBJ2-7 matches the DNA end more closely, so the J call is doubtful. Per germline, CDR1 MNHEY and CDR2 SVGEGT. The CDR3 is made up of 15 amino acids. DNA for the CDR3: TGTGCCAGCAGAACTATCGGACAGTCCTTCGTCGAGCAGTACTTC. Residues: CASRTIGQSFVEQYF.

This clonotype has only a few counts. The chain is built from TRBV28 and TRBJ2-5; D not certain. The J call could be wrong; TRBJ2-7 is a better fit for the DNA end. This CDR3 spans 13 amino acids. The germline gives CDR1 MDHEN, CDR2 SYDVKM. The CDR3 DNA is TGTGCCAGCAGACACTCAGGAACCCACGAGCAGTACTTC. Encoded protein: CASRHSGTHEQYF.

The chain joins TRBV12-3 or TRBV12-4 to TRBJ1-5; TRBD1 aligns across 9 bases. The CDR3 contains 15 residues. Trimming removed 6 bases from V and 5 bases from J; junction bases left unmatched: 8. Here the CDR3 reads CASSPDRGRHQPQHF. The CDR3 DNA is TGTGCCAGCAGCCCGGACAGGGGTCGTCATCAGCCCCAGCATTTT.

For this clonotype: The junction and the germline gene differ at one end; a read error may be behind it. The rearrangement uses TRBV7-2 and TRBJ1-1; possible D gene TRBD1, 6 bases. Germline-derived CDR1 and CDR2 are SGHTA and FQGNSA. The CDR3 contains 14 residues. DNA for the CDR3: TGTGCCAGCAGCTTAGGGGGGGGGCCCACTGAAGCTTTCTTC. Its protein product is CASSLGGGPTEAFF.

The chain links TRBV11-2 to TRBJ1-1; tentative D call: TRBD1 (6 bases). The CDR3 totals 14 residues. Germline V lookup: CDR1 SGHAT, CDR2 FQNNGV. V lost 2 bases, J lost 7 bases, and 14 bases lay in between. The CDR3 protein is CASSLLTGWNEAFF. Written as DNA, the CDR3 is TGTGCCAGCAGCTTACTTACAGGGTGGAATGAAGCTTTCTTT.